A selection of T cell receptor beta chains follows, all from one sample in a study of CD8+ T cells in alopecia areata. Repertoires were generated with immunoSEQ multiplex PCR, while TCRdb's copy carries only in-frame clones and drops some. This sample has roughly 210,000 clones, with around two fifths found just once. Sequencing used CD4+ T cells sorted from blood, obtained around week 37, from a patient treated with tofacitinib. The source is a human donor with alopecia areata. CDR3s include the opening cysteine and the closing phenylalanine or tryptophan. A D gene is named only where the DNA matches it firmly. Only some rows state a clone size, as once, few, many or a class for expanded clones.

size,V,J,D,CDR3,DNA
few,TRBV2,TRBJ2-7,.,CASSGTAYEQYF,TGTGCCAGCAGTGGTACCGCCTACGAGCAGTACTTC
.,TRBV29-1,TRBJ1-1,.,CSVGHPGEGSFF,TGCAGCGTTGGGCACCCGGGAGAGGGTTCTTTCTTT
.,TRBV4-3,TRBJ2-1,TRBD2,CASSQDFAGGEQFF,TGCGCCAGCAGCCAAGATTTTGCGGGAGGTGAGCAGTTCTTC
few,TRBV4-3,TRBJ2-3,.,CASSQDFDGATDTQYF,TGCGCCAGCAGCCAAGATTTCGACGGGGCTACAGATACGCAGTATTTT
.,TRBV27,TRBJ2-1,TRBD2,CASSGSSGRYNEQFF,TGTGCCAGCAGTGGCTCTAGCGGAAGGTACAATGAGCAGTTCTTC
.,TRBV2,TRBJ2-1,TRBD1,CASSVLTGGLNEQFF,TGTGCCAGCAGTGTTCTTACAGGGGGATTAAATGAGCAGTTCTTC
few,TRBV7-2,TRBJ2-7,TRBD2,CASRQTSGISYEQYF,TGTGCCAGCAGGCAAACTAGCGGGATTTCCTACGAGCAGTACTTC
many,TRBV5-8,TRBJ1-3,TRBD1,CASSIGQGASGNTIYF,TGTGCCAGCAGCATTGGACAGGGGGCCTCTGGAAACACCATATATTTT
.,TRBV2,TRBJ2-3,.,CASSRTSGRSTDTQYF,TGTGCCAGCAGTCGGACATCCGGACGGAGCACAGATACGCAGTATTTT
.,TRBV29-1,TRBJ1-3,.,CSVETAGNTIYF,TGCAGCGTTGAGACAGCGGGAAACACCATATATTTT
.,TRBV7-2,TRBJ2-5,.,CASSLGPGAARRETQYF,TGTGCCAGCAGCTTAGGCCCTGGAGCGGCTAGGCGGGAGACCCAGTACTTC
.,TRBV27,TRBJ2-3,TRBD2,CASSLYGTSGYTDTQYF,TGTGCCAGCAGTTTATACGGGACTAGCGGCTACACAGATACGCAGTATTTT
.,TRBV7-2,TRBJ2-3,.,CASTATGTGDTQYF,TGTGCCAGCACTGCGACAGGGACTGGAGATACGCAGTATTTT
.,TRBV6-5,TRBJ1-2,.,CASSRDSTGGYTF,TGTGCCAGCAGTCGGGACTCGACGGGTGGCTACACCTTC
.,TRBV29-1,TRBJ1-4,TRBD1,CSAYGTGSEKLFF,TGCAGCGCTTACGGGACAGGGAGTGAAAAACTGTTTTTT
few,TRBV28,TRBJ2-7,.,CAASKGAYEQYF,TGTGCCGCCTCCAAGGGGGCCTACGAGCAGTACTTC
.,TRBV15,TRBJ1-2,TRBD1,CATSRDQPGQGYGYTF,TGTGCCACCAGCAGAGATCAGCCGGGACAGGGATATGGCTACACCTTC
.,TRBV20-1,TRBJ2-7,.,CSARGYYEQYF,TGCAGTGCTAGAGGTTACTACGAGCAGTACTTC
few,TRBV7-9,TRBJ1-1,TRBD1,CASSYRTGRNPEAFF,TGTGCCAGCAGCTACCGGACAGGTCGGAACCCTGAAGCTTTCTTT
few,TRBV9,TRBJ2-1,TRBD2,CASSGRDYRNSEQFF,TGTGCCAGCAGCGGCCGGGACTACCGGAACAGTGAGCAGTTCTTC
few,TRBV6-5,TRBJ1-1,.,CASSYGEGATEAFF,TGTGCCAGCAGTTACGGGGAAGGGGCCACTGAAGCTTTCTTT
.,TRBV6-6,TRBJ2-5,.,CASSYPGQQETQYF,TGTGCCAGCAGTTACCCAGGACAGCAAGAGACCCAGTACTTC
few,TRBV7-2,TRBJ2-4,.,CASSPRQGGENIQYF,TGTGCCAGCAGCCCTAGACAGGGAGGAGAAAACATTCAGTACTTC
.,TRBV6-4,TRBJ2-3,TRBD2,CASRETSGDTQYF,TGTGCCAGCAGAGAGACTAGCGGAGATACGCAGTATTTT
few,TRBV18,TRBJ2-2,.,CASSTPYAQNTGELFF,TGTGCCAGCTCAACCCCCTACGCACAGAACACCGGGGAGCTGTTTTTT
.,TRBV5-1,TRBJ2-2,.,CASSSTRTGELFF,TGCGCCAGCAGCTCGACAAGAACCGGGGAGCTGTTTTTT
.,TRBV5-5,TRBJ2-1,.,CASSFLGDNEQFF,TGTGCCAGCAGCTTCCTAGGGGACAATGAGCAGTTCTTC
.,TRBV6-5,TRBJ2-7,TRBD2,CASSPTSGALEQYF,TGTGCCAGCAGCCCGACTAGCGGGGCCCTGGAGCAGTACTTC
few,TRBV2,TRBJ2-3,TRBD2,CASSGTSGSRDTQYF,TGTGCCAGCTCGGGGACTAGCGGGAGTAGGGATACGCAGTATTTT
.,TRBV18,TRBJ2-2,.,CASSPAGTTGELFF,TGTGCCAGCTCACCTGCGGGGACCACCGGGGAGCTGTTTTTT
.,TRBV4-1,TRBJ2-2,.,CATQNTGAHDTGELFF,TGCGCCACTCAAAACACAGGAGCCCACGACACCGGGGAGCTGTTTTTT
many,TRBV7-2,TRBJ1-5,TRBD1,CASSPGTGYSNQPQHF,TGTGCCAGCAGTCCCGGGACAGGATATAGCAATCAGCCCCAGCATTTT
.,TRBV7-3,TRBJ2-5,.,CASSWTQGGTQYF,TGTGCCAGCAGCTGGACCCAAGGGGGGACCCAGTACTTC
.,TRBV7-8,TRBJ2-5,.,CASRGGAHLQETQYF,TGTGCCAGCAGGGGTGGTGCGCACCTCCAAGAGACCCAGTACTTC
.,TRBV15,TRBJ1-4,TRBD1,CATSRDMGQTEKLFF,TGTGCCACCAGCAGAGATATGGGACAGACTGAAAAACTGTTTTTT
.,TRBV28,TRBJ2-7,.,CASSPGLPSSEQYF,TGTGCCAGCAGTCCGGGACTCCCCTCCTCGGAGCAGTACTTC
.,TRBV4-2,TRBJ2-3,.,CASDLGDSTDTQYF,TGTGCCAGCGATCTCGGGGATAGCACAGATACGCAGTATTTT
.,TRBV29-1,TRBJ2-4,.,CSVLPGPNIQYF,TGCAGCGTCCTCCCGGGACCAAACATTCAGTACTTC
many,TRBV19,TRBJ2-3,.,CASRSGDITQYF,TGTGCCTCTCGGAGCGGTGATATTACGCAGTATTTT
.,TRBV9,TRBJ2-3,TRBD2,CASSLSGSVGTDTQYF,TGTGCCAGCAGCCTTAGCGGGAGCGTGGGCACAGATACGCAGTATTTT
few,TRBV7-9,TRBJ2-1,.,CASSPRRAPYNEQFF,TGTGCCAGCAGCCCCCGGCGCGCGCCTTACAATGAGCAGTTCTTC
.,TRBV30,TRBJ2-3,.,CAWRAGNLGDTQYF,TGTGCCTGGAGGGCCGGGAACTTAGGGGATACGCAGTATTTT
few,TRBV9,TRBJ2-3,.,CASSVGGITDTQYF,TGTGCCAGCAGCGTGGGCGGGATCACAGATACGCAGTATTTT
.,TRBV18,TRBJ2-5,TRBD1,CASSPTGTGQETQYF,TGTGCCAGCTCACCAACCGGGACAGGGCAAGAGACCCAGTACTTC
few,TRBV5-6,TRBJ2-7,TRBD1,CASSSDRDLNEQYF,TGTGCCAGCAGCAGCGACAGGGATCTCAACGAGCAGTACTTC
.,TRBV30,TRBJ2-3,TRBD2,CAWRIQTSGRMDTQYF,TGTGCCTGGAGAATCCAGACTAGCGGGAGAATGGATACGCAGTATTTT
.,TRBV6-5,TRBJ1-5,TRBD1,CASSWGQYSNQPQHF,TGTGCCAGCAGTTGGGGACAGTATAGCAATCAGCCCCAGCATTTT
.,TRBV7-2,TRBJ2-7,TRBD2,CAIGEGRAYEQYF,TGTGCCATCGGGGAGGGCAGGGCCTACGAGCAGTACTTC
.,TRBV7-2,TRBJ1-1,.,CASTRLGRSDTEAFF,TGTGCCAGCACCCGTTTGGGGCGATCCGACACTGAAGCTTTCTTT
few,TRBV7-8,TRBJ1-2,TRBD1,CASSRQGGGYTF,TGTGCCAGCAGCCGACAGGGTGGTGGCTACACCTTC
few,TRBV7-2,TRBJ1-1,.,CASSATVRNTEAFF,TGTGCCAGCAGCGCGACAGTTAGGAACACTGAAGCTTTCTTT
.,TRBV14,TRBJ2-4,.,CASSEGGIEAKNIQYF,TGTGCCAGCAGCGAAGGGGGAATCGAGGCCAAAAACATTCAGTACTTC
.,TRBV4-1,TRBJ1-3,.,CASSLEGSRNTIYF,TGCGCCAGCAGCCTTGAGGGCAGTAGAAACACCATATATTTT